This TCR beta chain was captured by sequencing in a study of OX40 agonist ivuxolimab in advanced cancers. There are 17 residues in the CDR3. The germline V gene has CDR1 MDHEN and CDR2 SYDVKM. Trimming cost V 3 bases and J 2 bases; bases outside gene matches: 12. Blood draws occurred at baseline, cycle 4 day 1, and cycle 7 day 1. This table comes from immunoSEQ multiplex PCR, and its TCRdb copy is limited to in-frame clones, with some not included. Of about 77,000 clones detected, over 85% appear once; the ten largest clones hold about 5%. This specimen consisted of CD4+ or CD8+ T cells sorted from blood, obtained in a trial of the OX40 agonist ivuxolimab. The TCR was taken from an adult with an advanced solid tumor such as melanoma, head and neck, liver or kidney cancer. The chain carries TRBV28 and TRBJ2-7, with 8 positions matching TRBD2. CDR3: CASSFSGGTRRTYEQYF. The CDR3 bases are TGTGCCAGCAGTTTTTCCGGAGGGACTAGACGGACCTACGAGCAGTACTTC.